Listed here are 10 T cell receptor beta chains from one sample, sequenced in a study of CD8 T cells in ankylosing spondylitis. In TCRdb, the 5' RACE reads were re-called with MiXCR into one record per CDR3 protein. Among about 150,000 distinct CDR3 sequences listed, about 7% were seen once. The sequenced sample was blood, either unsorted or a sorted T cell fraction (not recorded which). The receptors here all came from a female donor with ankylosing spondylitis or in good health (not recorded which).

A few counts support this clonotype. The gene calls are TRBV7-9 and TRBJ1-1; possibly TRBD1 for D (5 bases). Deletions cut 5 bases from V and 12 bases from J, with 16 bases between. From germline, CDR1 is SEHNR and CDR2 FQNEAQ (reference sequence). The CDR3 runs 12 residues. DNA for the CDR3: TGTGCCAGCAGCCCGGGAGCAGGGAATACTTTCTTT. Translation: CASSPGAGNTFF.

The sample holds a few counts of this clonotype. V is TRBV14 and J is TRBJ1-4; D perhaps matches TRBD1 (5 bases). There are 16 residues in the CDR3. Germline CDR1 SGHDN, CDR2 FVKESK. Trimming removed 4 bases at V and 0 bases at J, with 12 bases between. The CDR3 DNA follows: TGTGCCAGCAGCCCGGGGGTTTGGGCAACTAATGAAAAACTGTTTTTT. This sequence encodes CASSPGVWATNEKLFF. Full variable domain (rest looked up from reference TRBV14 and TRBJ1-4): EAGVTQFPSHSVIEKGQTVTLRCDPISGHDNLYWYRRVMGKEIKFLLHFVKESKQDESGMPNNRFLAERTGGTYSTLKVQPAELEDSGVYFCASSPGVWATNEKLFFGSGTQLSVL.

In its sample, this clonotype was seen many times. The chain links TRBV7-9 to TRBJ2-1; 7 bases map to TRBD2. CDR3 length: 14 amino acids. Germline V lookup: CDR1 SEHNR, CDR2 FQNEAQ (reference sequence). Trimming cost V 2 bases and J 8 bases; bases outside gene matches: 6. In DNA form, the CDR3 reads TGTGCCAGCAGCTTATCTGGGGCGGGGGATGAGCAGTTCTTC. This translates into CASSLSGAGDEQFF.

In this sample, this clonotype turned up many times. The rearrangement links TRBV5-1 to TRBJ2-1, with TRBD2 identical over 7 bases. CDR3 length: 15 amino acids. Trimming cost V 1 base and J 8 bases; bases outside gene matches: 9. From germline, CDR1 is SGHRS and CDR2 YFSETQ. CDR3 sequence reads: CASSLIGGYRHEQFF. The CDR3 bases are TGCGCCAGCAGCTTGATCGGGGGGTATCGACATGAGCAGTTCTTC.

This clonotype was found many times. CDR3 coding DNA: TGTGCCAGCAGCTTGGGATTAGGACGGGACGGCGGGGAGCTGTTTTTT. Its protein is CASSLGLGRDGGELFF. The chain couples TRBV5-6 to TRBJ2-2; the D call may be TRBD1 or TRBD2 (5 bases each). The CDR3 has 16 residues. Germline V gene lookup returns CDR1 SGHDT and CDR2 YYEEEE. V was shortened by 0 bases and J by 7 bases, with 16 bases between the two germline ends.

This clonotype appeared many times. The gene calls are TRBV6-5 and TRBJ2-3, with TRBD2 matching over 13 bases. The CDR3 has 16 amino acids. Unmatched junction bases numbered 2, after V lost 2 bases and J lost 3 bases. CDR1 MNHEY and CDR2 SVGAGI come from the germline V gene. CDR3 sequence reads: CASSYEGLAGTDTQYF. The CDR3 DNA sequence: TGTGCCAGCAGTTACGAGGGACTAGCGGGGACAGATACGCAGTATTTT.

This clonotype has only a few counts. The gene calls are TRBV7-9 and TRBJ2-1; TRBD1 matches 7 bases. Unmatched junction bases numbered 9, after V lost 5 bases and J lost 5 bases. The CDR3 runs 15 residues. Per the germline V gene, CDR1 is SEHNR and CDR2 is FQNEAQ (reference sequence). The chain's CDR3 is CASSGPTGMDNEQFF. Written as DNA, the CDR3 is TGTGCCAGCAGCGGGCCGACAGGGATGGACAATGAGCAGTTCTTC.

This clonotype has a count of ten or more. The chain couples TRBV6-1 to TRBJ2-7; TRBD2 agrees at 7 bases. The CDR3 totals 14 residues. Germline lookup yields CDR1 MNHNS and CDR2 SASEGT. V was pared by 6 bases and J by 4 bases, with 9 bases of the junction left unmatched. CDR3 sequence reads: CASRKGGDRYEQYF. CDR3 DNA: TGTGCCAGCAGAAAGGGAGGGGATCGATACGAGCAGTACTTC.

This clonotype has a count of ten or more. The rearrangement joins TRBV19 to TRBJ1-6, with 9 positions matching TRBD1. The ends lost 5 bases at V and 7 bases at J; junction bases unmatched: 6. Germline CDR1 LNHDA, CDR2 SQIVND (reference sequence). CDR3 length equals 15 residues. The CDR3 DNA is TGTGCCAGTAGTGGAACAGGGGGCGACAATTCACCCCTCCACTTT. This gives the protein CASSGTGGDNSPLHF.

This clonotype has a count of ten or more. The rearrangement joins TRBV4-1 to TRBJ2-7; 9 bases fit TRBD1. CDR3 length equals 13 residues. V lost 6 bases and J lost 6; bases outside the gene matches: 6. CDR1 is MGHRA, CDR2 YSYEKL, per germline. For the CDR3, the DNA is TGCGCCAGCAGGTCGGGACAGGGTGGCGAGCAGTACTTC. This sequence encodes CASRSGQGGEQYF.